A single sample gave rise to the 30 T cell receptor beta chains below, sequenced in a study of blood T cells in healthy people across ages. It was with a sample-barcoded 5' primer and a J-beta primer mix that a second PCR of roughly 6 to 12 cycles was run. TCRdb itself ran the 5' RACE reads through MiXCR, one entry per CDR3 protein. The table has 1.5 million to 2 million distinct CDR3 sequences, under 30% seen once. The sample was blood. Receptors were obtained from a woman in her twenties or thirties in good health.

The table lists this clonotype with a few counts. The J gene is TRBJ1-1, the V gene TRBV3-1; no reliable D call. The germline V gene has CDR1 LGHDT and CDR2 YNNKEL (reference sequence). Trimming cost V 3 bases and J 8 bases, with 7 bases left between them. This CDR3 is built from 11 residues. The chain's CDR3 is CASSHAGEAFF. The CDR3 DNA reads TGTGCCAGCAGCCACGCAGGAGAAGCTTTCTTT.

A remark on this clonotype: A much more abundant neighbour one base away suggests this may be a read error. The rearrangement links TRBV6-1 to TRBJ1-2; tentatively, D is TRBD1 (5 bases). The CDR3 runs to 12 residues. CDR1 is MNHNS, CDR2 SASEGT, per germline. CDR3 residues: CASRGRDYVYTF. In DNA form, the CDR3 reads TGTGCCAGCCGTGGCAGGGACTATGTCTACACCTTC.

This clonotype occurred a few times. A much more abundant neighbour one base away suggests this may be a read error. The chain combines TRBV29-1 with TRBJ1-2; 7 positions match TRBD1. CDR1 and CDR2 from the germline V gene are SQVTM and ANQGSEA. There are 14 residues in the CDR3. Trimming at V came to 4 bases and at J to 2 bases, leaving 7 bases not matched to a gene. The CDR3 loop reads CSVVARTGNYGYTF. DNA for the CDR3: TGCAGCGTTGTAGCTAGGACAGGAAACTATGGCTACACCTTC.

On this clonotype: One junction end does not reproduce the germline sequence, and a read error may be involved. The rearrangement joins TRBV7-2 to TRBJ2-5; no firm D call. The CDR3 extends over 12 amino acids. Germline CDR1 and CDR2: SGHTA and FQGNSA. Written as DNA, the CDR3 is TGTGTCAGCAGCTTCGAACAAGAGACCCAGTACTTC. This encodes CVSSFEQETQYF. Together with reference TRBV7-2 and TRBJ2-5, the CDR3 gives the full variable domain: GAGVSQSPSNKVTEKGKDVELRCDPISGHTALYWYRQSLGQGLEFLIYFQGNSAPDKSGLPSDRFSAERTGGSVSTLTIQRTQQEDSAVYLCVSSFEQETQYFGPGTRLLVL.

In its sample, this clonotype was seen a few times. The CDR3 sequence: CASSQDSNIDYEQYF. In nucleotides, the CDR3 is TGTGCCAGCAGCCAAGATTCTAACATTGACTACGAGCAGTACTTC. The chain is built from TRBV3-1 and TRBJ2-7; D remains unclear. Germline values: CDR1 LGHDT, CDR2 YNNKEL (reference sequence). V was trimmed by 0 bases and J by 3 bases, leaving 12 bases between them. This CDR3 has 15 residues.

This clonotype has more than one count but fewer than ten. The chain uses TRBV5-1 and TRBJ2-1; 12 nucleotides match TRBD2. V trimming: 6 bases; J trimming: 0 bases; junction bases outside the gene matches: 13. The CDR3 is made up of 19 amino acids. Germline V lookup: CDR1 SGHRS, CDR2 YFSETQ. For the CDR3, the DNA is TGCGCCAGCACCCCCGAGGGGACTAGCGGGCGGAGCTCCTACAATGAGCAGTTCTTC. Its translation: CASTPEGTSGRSSYNEQFF.

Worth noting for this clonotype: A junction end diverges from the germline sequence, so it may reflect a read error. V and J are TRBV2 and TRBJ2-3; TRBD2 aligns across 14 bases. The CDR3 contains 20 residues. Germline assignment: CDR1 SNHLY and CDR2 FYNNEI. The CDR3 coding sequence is TGTGCCAGCAGCGAAGCAAAAGGGACTAGCGGGGGCCGCGGTTTAGATACGCAGTATTTT. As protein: CASSEAKGTSGGRGLDTQYF.

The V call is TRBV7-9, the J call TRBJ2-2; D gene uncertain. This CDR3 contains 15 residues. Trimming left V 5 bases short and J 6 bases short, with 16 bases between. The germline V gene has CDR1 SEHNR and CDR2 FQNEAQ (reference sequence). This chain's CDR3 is CASSPKDRAAGELFF. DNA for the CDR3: TGTGCCAGCAGCCCCAAGGACCGGGCCGCCGGGGAGCTGTTTTTT.

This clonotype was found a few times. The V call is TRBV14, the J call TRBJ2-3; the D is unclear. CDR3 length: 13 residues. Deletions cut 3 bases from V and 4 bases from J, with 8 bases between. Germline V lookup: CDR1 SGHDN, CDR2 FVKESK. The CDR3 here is CASSHQPADTQYF. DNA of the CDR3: TGTGCCAGCAGCCATCAACCGGCAGATACGCAGTATTTT.

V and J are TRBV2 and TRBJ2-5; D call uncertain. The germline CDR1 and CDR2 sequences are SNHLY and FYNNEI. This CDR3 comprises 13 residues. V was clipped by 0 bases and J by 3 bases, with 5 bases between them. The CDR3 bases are TGTGCCAGCAGTGAAGCAAGCGAAGAGACCCAGTACTTC. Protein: CASSEASEETQYF. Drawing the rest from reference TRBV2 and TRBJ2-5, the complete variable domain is EPEVTQTPSHQVTQMGQEVILRCVPISNHLYFYWYRQILGQKVEFLVSFYNNEISEKSEIFDDQFSVERPDGSNFTLKIRSTKLEDSAMYFCASSEASEETQYFGPGTRLLVL.

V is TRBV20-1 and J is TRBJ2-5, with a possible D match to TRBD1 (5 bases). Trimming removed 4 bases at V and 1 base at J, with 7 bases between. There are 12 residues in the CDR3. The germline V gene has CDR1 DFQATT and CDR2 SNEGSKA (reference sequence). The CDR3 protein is CSANRPQETQYF. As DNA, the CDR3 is TGCAGTGCTAACAGGCCCCAAGAGACCCAGTACTTC.

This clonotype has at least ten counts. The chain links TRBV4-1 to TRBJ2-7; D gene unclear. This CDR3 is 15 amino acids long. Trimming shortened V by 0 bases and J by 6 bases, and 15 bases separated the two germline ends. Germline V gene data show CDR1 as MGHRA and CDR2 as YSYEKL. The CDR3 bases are TGCGCCAGCAGCCAAGATCACGGGTATGGTATCGAGCAGTACTTC. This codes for CASSQDHGYGIEQYF.

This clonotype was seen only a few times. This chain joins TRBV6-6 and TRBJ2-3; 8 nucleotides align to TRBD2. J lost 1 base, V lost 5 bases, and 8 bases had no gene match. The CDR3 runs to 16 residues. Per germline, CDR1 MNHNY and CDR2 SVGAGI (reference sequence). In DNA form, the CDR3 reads TGTGCCAGCAGTCCCCGTGGGCGGGGGGGCACAGATACGCAGTATTTT. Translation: CASSPRGRGGTDTQYF.

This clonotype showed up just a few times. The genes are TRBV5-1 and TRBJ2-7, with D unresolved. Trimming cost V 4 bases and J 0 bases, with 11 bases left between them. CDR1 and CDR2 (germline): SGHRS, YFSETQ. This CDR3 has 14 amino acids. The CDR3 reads CASSIDSSSYEQYF. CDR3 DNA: TGCGCCAGCAGCATAGATTCGAGCTCCTACGAGCAGTACTTC. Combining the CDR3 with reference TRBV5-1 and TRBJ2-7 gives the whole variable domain KAGVTQTPRYLIKTRGQQVTLSCSPISGHRSVSWYQQTPGQGLQFLFEYFSETQRNKGNFPGRFSGRQFSNSRSEMNVSTLELGDSALYLCASSIDSSSYEQYFGPGTRLTVT.

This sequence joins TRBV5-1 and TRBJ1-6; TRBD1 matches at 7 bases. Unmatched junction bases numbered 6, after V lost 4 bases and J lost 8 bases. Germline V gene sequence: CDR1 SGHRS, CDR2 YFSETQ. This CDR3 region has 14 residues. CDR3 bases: TGCGCCAGCAGCGTCGAGACAGGGCATTCACCCCTCCACTTT. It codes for CASSVETGHSPLHF.

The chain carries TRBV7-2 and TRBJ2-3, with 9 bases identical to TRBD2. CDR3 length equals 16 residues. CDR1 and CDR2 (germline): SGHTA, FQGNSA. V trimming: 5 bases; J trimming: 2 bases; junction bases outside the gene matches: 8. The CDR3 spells CASSRLSGGITDTQYF. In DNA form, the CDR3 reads TGTGCCAGCAGCAGGCTAAGCGGGGGGATCACAGATACGCAGTATTTT.

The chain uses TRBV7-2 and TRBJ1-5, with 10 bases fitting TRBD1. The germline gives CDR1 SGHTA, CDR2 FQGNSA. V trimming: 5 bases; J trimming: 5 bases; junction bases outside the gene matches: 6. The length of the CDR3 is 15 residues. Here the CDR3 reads CASSPGQGGHQPQHF. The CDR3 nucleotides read TGTGCCAGCAGCCCAGGACAGGGGGGCCATCAGCCCCAGCATTTT.

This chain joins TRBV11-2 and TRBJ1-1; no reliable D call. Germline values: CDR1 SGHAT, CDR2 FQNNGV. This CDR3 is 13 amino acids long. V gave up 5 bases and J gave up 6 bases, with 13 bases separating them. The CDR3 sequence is CASSPDRMAEAFF. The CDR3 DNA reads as TGTGCCAGCAGCCCGGACCGTATGGCTGAAGCTTTCTTT.

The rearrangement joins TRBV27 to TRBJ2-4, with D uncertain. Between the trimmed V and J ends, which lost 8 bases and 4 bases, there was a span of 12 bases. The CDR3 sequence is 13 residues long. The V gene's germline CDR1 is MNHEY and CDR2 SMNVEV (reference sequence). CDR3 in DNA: TGTGCCAGCTCTACAAGGCTTAAAAACATTCAGTACTTC. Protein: CASSTRLKNIQYF.

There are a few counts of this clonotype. The CDR3 DNA is TGTGCCAGCAGCCGAGAGCAGGGGAACTATGGCTACACCTTC. It codes for CASSREQGNYGYTF. V usage is TRBV5-5 and J usage is TRBJ1-2, with a tentative D call TRBD1 (6 bases). V was trimmed by 4 bases and J by 2 bases, leaving 12 bases between them. The CDR3 runs 14 residues. Germline lookup yields CDR1 SGHKS and CDR2 YYEKEE (reference sequence).

CDR3 sequence (DNA): TGCAGTGCTAGACTCGAAACGGGGGGAGACACTGAAGCTTTCTTT. Translation: CSARLETGGDTEAFF. This chain links TRBV20-1 with TRBJ1-1, with a possible D match to TRBD1 (5 bases). This CDR3 region has 15 residues. From germline, CDR1 is DFQATT and CDR2 SNEGSKA (reference sequence). Trimming removed 2 bases at V and 3 bases at J, with 16 bases between.

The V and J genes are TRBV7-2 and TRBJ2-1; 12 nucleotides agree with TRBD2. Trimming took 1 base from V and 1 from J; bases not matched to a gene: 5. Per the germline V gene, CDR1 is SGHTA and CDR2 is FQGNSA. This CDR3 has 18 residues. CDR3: CASSLELAGGQSYNEQFF. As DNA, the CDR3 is TGTGCCAGCAGCTTAGAGCTAGCGGGGGGGCAGTCCTACAATGAGCAGTTCTTC.

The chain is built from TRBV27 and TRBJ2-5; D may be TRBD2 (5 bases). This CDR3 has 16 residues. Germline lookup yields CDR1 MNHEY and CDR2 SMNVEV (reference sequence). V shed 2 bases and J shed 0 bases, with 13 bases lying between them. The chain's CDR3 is CASSLAFGEYQETQYF. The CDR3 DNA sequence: TGTGCCAGCAGTTTAGCGTTCGGGGAGTACCAAGAGACCCAGTACTTC.

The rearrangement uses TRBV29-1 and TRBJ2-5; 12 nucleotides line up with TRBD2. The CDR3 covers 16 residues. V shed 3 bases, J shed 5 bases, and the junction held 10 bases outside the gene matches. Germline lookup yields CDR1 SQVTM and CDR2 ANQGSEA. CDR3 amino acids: CSVEGLAGPPGETQYF. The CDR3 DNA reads TGCAGCGTTGAGGGACTAGCGGGTCCTCCGGGGGAGACCCAGTACTTC.

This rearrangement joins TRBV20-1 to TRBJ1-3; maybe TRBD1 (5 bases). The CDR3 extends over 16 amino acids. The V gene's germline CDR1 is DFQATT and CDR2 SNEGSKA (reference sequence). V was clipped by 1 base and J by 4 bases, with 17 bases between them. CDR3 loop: CSARGDIGGVGNTIYF. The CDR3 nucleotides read TGCAGTGCTAGAGGCGATATCGGGGGGGTCGGAAACACCATATATTTT.

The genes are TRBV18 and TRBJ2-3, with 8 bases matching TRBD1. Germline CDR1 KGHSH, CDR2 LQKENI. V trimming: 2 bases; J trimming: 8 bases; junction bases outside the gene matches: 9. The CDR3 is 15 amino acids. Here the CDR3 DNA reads TGTGCCAGCTCACCAAGTAGACAGGGGCTGGGTACGCAGTATTTT. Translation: CASSPSRQGLGTQYF. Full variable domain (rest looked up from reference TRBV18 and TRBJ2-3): NAGVMQNPRHLVRRRGQEARLRCSPMKGHSHVYWYRQLPEEGLKFMVYLQKENIIDESGMPKERFSAEFPKEGPSILRIQQVVRGDSAAYFCASSPSRQGLGTQYFGPGTRLTVL.

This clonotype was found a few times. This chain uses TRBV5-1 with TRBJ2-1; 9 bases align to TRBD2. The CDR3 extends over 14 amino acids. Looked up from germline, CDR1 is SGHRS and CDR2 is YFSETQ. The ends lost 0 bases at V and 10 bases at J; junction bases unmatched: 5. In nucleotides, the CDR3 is TGCGCCAGCAGCTTGGACCCTAGCGGGACCGAGCAGTTCTTC. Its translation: CASSLDPSGTEQFF.

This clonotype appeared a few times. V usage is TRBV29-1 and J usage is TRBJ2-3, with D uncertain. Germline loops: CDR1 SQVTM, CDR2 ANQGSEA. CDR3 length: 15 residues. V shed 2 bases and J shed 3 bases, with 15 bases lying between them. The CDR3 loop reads CSVEPVSTGTDTQYF. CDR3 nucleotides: TGCAGCGTTGAACCGGTTTCGACGGGTACAGATACGCAGTATTTT.

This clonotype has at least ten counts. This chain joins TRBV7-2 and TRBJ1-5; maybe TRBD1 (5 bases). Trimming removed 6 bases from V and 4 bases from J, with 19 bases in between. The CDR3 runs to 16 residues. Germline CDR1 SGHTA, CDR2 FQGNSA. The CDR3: CASSQESRVRNQPQHF. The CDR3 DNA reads TGTGCCAGCAGTCAAGAGTCCAGGGTGAGGAATCAGCCCCAGCATTTT. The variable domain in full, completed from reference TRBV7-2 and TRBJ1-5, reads GAGVSQSPSNKVTEKGKDVELRCDPISGHTALYWYRQSLGQGLEFLIYFQGNSAPDKSGLPSDRFSAERTGGSVSTLTIQRTQQEDSAVYLCASSQESRVRNQPQHFGDGTRLSIL.

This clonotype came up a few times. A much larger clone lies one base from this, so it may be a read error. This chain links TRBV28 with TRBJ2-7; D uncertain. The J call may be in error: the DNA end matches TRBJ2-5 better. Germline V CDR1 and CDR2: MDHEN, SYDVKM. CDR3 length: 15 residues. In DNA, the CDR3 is TGTGCCAGCAGTGGAAAGACGCCCGGATGGGGGACCCAGTACTTC. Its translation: CASSGKTPGWGTQYF.